A selection of T cell receptor beta chains follows, all from one sample in a study of blood T cell repertoires in COVID-19. Libraries were prepared by immunoSEQ multiplex PCR; TCRdb keeps only in-frame clonotypes and omits some of them. Among about 380,000 clones listed, approximately 88% were seen once. Material for sequencing was peripheral blood. These receptors all stem from a man aged 35-49 years with acute or convalescent COVID-19. CDR3s include the opening cysteine and the closing phenylalanine or tryptophan. The D gene is left open where the match is weak. The size of a clone is reported for some rows only, either as once, few or many, or as a class for expanded clones.

j_call | clone_size | v_call | d_call | cdr3_nt | cdr3_aa
TRBJ1-2 | - | TRBV7-2 | TRBD1 | TGTGCCAGCAACCCCGGGACAGCAGAGTTCCGCTATGGCTACACCTTC | CASNPGTAEFRYGYTF
TRBJ2-5 | - | TRBV5-4 | - | TGTGCCAGCAGCGTACTCGGCGGGGAGACCCAGTACTTC | CASSVLGGETQYF
TRBJ2-5 | - | TRBV6-6 | TRBD1 | TGTGCCAGCAGCCGTCAGGGGGCAGGTCAAGAGACCCAGTACTTC | CASSRQGAGQETQYF
TRBJ2-7 | once | TRBV7-2 | TRBD2 | TGTGCCAGCAGCCCCCGACTAGCGGGAGCGGACGAGCAGTACTTC | CASSPRLAGADEQYF
TRBJ2-7 | - | TRBV2 | - | TGTGCCAGCAGTGCGGAAGGCGGGATGATCTACGAGCAGTACTTC | CASSAEGGMIYEQYF
TRBJ1-4 | - | TRBV28 | - | TGTGCCAGCAGTTTATCGATCCCAGGGCGGAAACTGTTTTTT | CASSLSIPGRKLFF
TRBJ1-6 | - | TRBV6-5 | - | TGTGCCAGCGGAGTGCGTTCACCCCTCCACTTT | CASGVRSPLHF
TRBJ2-3 | - | TRBV7-8 | - | TGTGCCAGCAGCGATGAATTACAGGGCACAGATACGCAGTATTTT | CASSDELQGTDTQYF
TRBJ1-1 | - | TRBV3-1/TRBV3-2 | - | TGTGCCAGCAGCCAAGGGGGGGGACACTCGAACACTGAAGCTTTCTTT | CASSQGGGHSNTEAFF
TRBJ2-7 | - | TRBV11-3 | TRBD1 | TGTGCCAGCAGCTCGGGACAGGCCACCTACGAGCAGTACTTC | CASSSGQATYEQYF
TRBJ2-7 | - | TRBV27 | TRBD1 | TGTGCCAGGATTCACGGGGGACAGGGTGACAACGAGCAGTACTTC | CARIHGGQGDNEQYF
TRBJ2-5 | - | TRBV6-5 | - | TGTGCCAGCAGTTTAGACAGGAAAAAGACCCAGTACTTC | CASSLDRKKTQYF
TRBJ2-2 | - | TRBV11-3 | TRBD1 | TGTGCCAGCAGCTCCGACAGGGCTGGCACCGGGGAGCTGTTTTTT | CASSSDRAGTGELFF
TRBJ1-3 | - | TRBV7-2 | TRBD1 | TGTGCCAGCAGCTTAAACTCAGGGGGTACTGGAAACACCATATATTTT | CASSLNSGGTGNTIYF
TRBJ1-2 | once | TRBV5-1 | TRBD1 | TGCGCCAGCAGTGGGACAGGTTTAAATGGCTACACCTTC | CASSGTGLNGYTF
TRBJ2-3 | - | TRBV10-3 | - | TGTGCCATCAGTGACGGGAACACAGATACGCAGTATTTT | CAISDGNTDTQYF
TRBJ2-1 | - | TRBV18 | - | TGTGCCAGCTCACCACCCCCAGGTAACAATGAGCAGTTCTTC | CASSPPPGNNEQFF
TRBJ1-2 | - | TRBV2 | - | TGTGCCAGCAGGGGGGGGATTAACTATGGCTACACCTTC | CASRGGINYGYTF
TRBJ2-1 | - | TRBV5-6 | TRBD2 | TGTGCCAGCAGTCGGGGGGAAAATGAGCAGTTCTTC | CASSRGENEQFF
TRBJ1-2 | - | TRBV6-2/TRBV6-3 | - | - | CASSSSSGRGRNYGYTF
TRBJ2-5 | once | TRBV28 | - | TGTGCCAGCAGTCCAAATGCCAGTTTTTGGGGGGATTTGGAGACCCAGTACTTC | CASSPNASFWGDLETQYF
TRBJ1-6 | - | TRBV28 | - | TGTGCCAGCAGTTTAGCGCGTGATAATTCACCCCTCCACTTT | CASSLARDNSPLHF
TRBJ1-4 | - | TRBV4-1 | TRBD1 | TGCGCCAGCAGCCAAGCTCAGGGGGCTAGTGAAAAACTGTTTTTT | CASSQAQGASEKLFF
TRBJ1-2 | - | TRBV24-1 | - | TGTGCCACCAGCGATCCCACAGGGTTCTATGGCTACACCTTC | CATSDPTGFYGYTF
TRBJ2-2 | - | TRBV6-5 | TRBD1 | TGTGCCAGCAGTCTTCGACAGGGGGTAACCGGGGAGCTGTTTTTT | CASSLRQGVTGELFF
TRBJ1-3 | - | TRBV19 | - | TGTGCCAGTAGTCCCCTAGTTGGAAACACCATATATTTT | CASSPLVGNTIYF
TRBJ2-7 | once | TRBV9 | - | TGTGCCAGCAGCGTAGGTGGGGGGACCTACGAGCAGTACTTC | CASSVGGGTYEQYF
TRBJ2-2 | - | TRBV27 | TRBD2 | TGTGCCAGCAATATCGGGACTAGCGGGAACCCTAACCCCGGGGAGCTGTTTTTT | CASNIGTSGNPNPGELFF
TRBJ1-2 | - | TRBV27 | - | TGTGCCAGCAGTTCCCAGGGGTCGGGAGGCTACACCTTC | CASSSQGSGGYTF
TRBJ2-2 | - | TRBV19 | - | TGTGCCAGTAGTATGCAGGGGAGGGGCGGGGAGCTGTTTTTT | CASSMQGRGGELFF
TRBJ2-3 | - | TRBV5-1 | TRBD1 | TGCGCCAGCAGCCCCACGGACAGGGGTGATACGCAGTATTTT | CASSPTDRGDTQYF
TRBJ2-7 | - | TRBV6-2/TRBV6-3 | - | TGTGCCAGCAGTTATCTCCTCCCGGAGCAGTACTTC | CASSYLLPEQYF
TRBJ2-3 | - | TRBV7-3 | TRBD1 | TGTGCCAGCAGCTTAGGGGGACAGACATCAGATACGCAGTATTTT | CASSLGGQTSDTQYF
TRBJ1-2 | - | TRBV9 | TRBD1 | TGTGCCAGCAGCCCCCGAAGTCAGACAGGGGCTAACTATGGCTACACCTTC | CASSPRSQTGANYGYTF
TRBJ2-5 | - | TRBV7-2 | TRBD1 | TGTGCCAGCAGCTTGGTCCAGGGGGCGCTTGGGACCCAGTACTTC | CASSLVQGALGTQYF
TRBJ1-6 | - | TRBV11-2 | - | TGTGCCAGCAGCTTAGGAGGACCCCTCCACTTT | CASSLGGPLHF
TRBJ2-2 | - | TRBV16 | TRBD2 | TGTGCCAGCAGCCAATCGTTGGCTAGCGGGGACTTAAACACCGGGGAGCTGTTTTTT | CASSQSLASGDLNTGELFF
TRBJ1-5 | - | TRBV10-3 | - | TGTGCCATCAGTGAGTCAACCGGGGAACAGCCCCAGCATTTT | CAISESTGEQPQHF
TRBJ1-1 | - | TRBV7-2 | - | TGTGCCAGCAGCTTGGCCAGGGATGACACTGAAGCTTTCTTT | CASSLARDDTEAFF
TRBJ1-2 | - | TRBV30 | TRBD1 | TGTGCCGGACCCTCCGGGACAGGGGGCTCAGGCTACACCTTC | CAGPSGTGGSGYTF
TRBJ1-2 | - | TRBV2 | - | TGTGCCACCCATTGGGGGGGGGCACGCTATGGCTACACCTTC | CATHWGGARYGYTF
TRBJ2-7 | - | TRBV4-3 | - | TGCGCCAGCAGCCAAGATGGGCAGGGAAGCCCCTACGAGCAGTACTTC | CASSQDGQGSPYEQYF
TRBJ2-1 | few | TRBV6-2/TRBV6-3 | TRBD1 | TGTGCCAGCAGTCCCGGGACAGCTTACAATGAGCAGTTCTTC | CASSPGTAYNEQFF
TRBJ2-3 | once | TRBV4-2 | TRBD2 | TGTGCCAGCAGCCAAGAGAAGCGGAGCGGGGGCACAGATACGCAGTATTTT | CASSQEKRSGGTDTQYF
TRBJ1-2 | - | TRBV15 | - | TGTGCCACCAGCAGAGATCGGACACGCTATGGCTACACCTTC | CATSRDRTRYGYTF
TRBJ2-5 | - | TRBV13 | - | TGTGCCAGCAGGTCAAGGGGTGGAGAAGAGACCCAGTACTTC | CASRSRGGEETQYF
TRBJ2-3 | - | TRBV4-1 | TRBD2 | TGCGCCAGCAGCCCCTCGGCCGAGCGGGAGCTCCCAGATACGCAGTATTTT | CASSPSAERELPDTQYF
TRBJ1-2 | - | TRBV30 | - | TGTGCCTGGGACAGGCCCCCCAGCTATGGCTACACCTTC | CAWDRPPSYGYTF
TRBJ1-2 | - | TRBV29-1 | - | TGCAGCGTTGAAGAGGATAACTATCAGGGCGGCTACACCTTC | CSVEEDNYQGGYTF
TRBJ2-7 | - | TRBV7-2 | - | TGTGCCAGCAGCCAAGGACAAGGACCCTACGAGCAGTACTTC | CASSQGQGPYEQYF
TRBJ1-3 | once | TRBV3-1/TRBV3-2 | - | TGTGCCAGCAGCCGACTATCAGGGGCACACAGCTCTGGAAACACCATATATTTT | CASSRLSGAHSSGNTIYF
TRBJ1-4 | - | TRBV5-1 | TRBD1 | TGCGCCAGCAGCCTCCTGACAGGGGGTAATGAAAAACTGTTTTTT | CASSLLTGGNEKLFF
TRBJ2-5 | - | TRBV12-3/TRBV12-4 | - | TGTGCCAGCAGCCTGCAGGGGAGAGAGACCCAGTACTTC | CASSLQGRETQYF